This T cell receptor beta chain was captured in a study of post-analysis software for immune sequencing data. Study-level information: Progressive-relapsing, secondary progressive and relapsing-remitting multiple sclerosis were among the disease courses included. General study findings and limits: Strong co-clustering by F measure was seen for same-batch samples. Relative to controls, patients with multiple sclerosis showed significantly lower normalized Chao1 diversity. Among 5 or 6 TRBV segments more frequent in patients than controls were TRBV5-6, TRBV5-1 and TRBV20-1.

In its sample, this clonotype was seen many times. Its antigen is not known. TCR beta libraries were prepared from cDNA with unique molecular identifiers. TCRdb re-derived calls from the PCR reads in MiXCR, one entry per CDR3 protein. The repertoire holds roughly 670,000 distinct CDR3 sequences, with around 64% as singletons. The CDR3 has 16 amino acids. With 0 bases clipped from V and 0 bases from J, the junction kept 2 bases outside the gene matches. Germline CDR1 reads LNHNV; CDR2 reads YYDKDF (reference sequence). The TCR originated in a girl between 2 and 10 years old with multiple sclerosis. J is TRBJ2-1 and V is TRBV15; the match to TRBD1 covers 7 bases. The sequenced sample consisted of blood. The CDR3 DNA reads as TGTGCCACCAGCAGAGATGCAGGGGGCTCCTACAATGAGCAGTTCTTC. Translation gives CATSRDAGGSYNEQFF.